The rows below give T cell receptor beta chains drawn from one sample of a study of blood T cell repertoires in COVID-19. Assay used: immunoSEQ multiplex PCR; TCRdb lists only in-frame clones, some missing. The sample shows 190,000 or so clones, roughly four fifths of them seen only once. The sample was PBMCs or T cells enriched from blood (not recorded which). The receptor set was obtained from a middle-aged man who had recovered from COVID-19. CDR3s include the opening cysteine and the closing phenylalanine or tryptophan. Each record gives: J gene, CDR3 length, D gene, V gene, clone size, CDR3 protein, CDR3 DNA. The D gene is left open where the match is weak. Where a row states a size, it is once, few, many or the class of an expanded clone; other rows omit it.

TRBJ1-1,14,-,TRBV5-4,few,CASTQAPENTEAFF,TGTGCCAGCACCCAGGCACCCGAGAACACTGAAGCTTTCTTT
TRBJ2-2,16,TRBD2,TRBV7-6,-,CASSLGLAKNTGELFF,TGTGCCAGCAGCTTGGGACTAGCGAAAAACACCGGGGAGCTGTTTTTT
TRBJ1-2,16,-,TRBV6-5,once,CASSYSSPPVSGGYTF,TGTGCCAGCAGTTACTCGAGCCCTCCGGTCAGCGGTGGCTACACCTTC
TRBJ2-3,14,TRBD1,TRBV11-2,-,CAGSGRGSSDTQYF,TGTGCCGGGAGTGGCAGGGGGTCTTCAGATACGCAGTATTTT
TRBJ1-2,15,-,TRBV18,-,CASSAGGAPNYGYTF,TGTGCCAGCTCAGCGGGGGGGGCGCCTAACTATGGCTACACCTTC
TRBJ2-3,14,TRBD2,TRBV28,-,CASSELAGADTQYF,TGTGCCAGCAGTGAGCTAGCGGGAGCAGATACGCAGTATTTT
TRBJ1-2,14,-,TRBV9,-,CASSVEDRVRGYTF,TGTGCCAGCAGCGTGGAGGACCGAGTTCGGGGCTACACCTTC
TRBJ1-6,15,-,TRBV4-3,few,CASSQVRQDNSPLHF,TGCGCCAGCAGCCAAGTTCGACAGGATAATTCACCCCTCCACTTT
TRBJ2-5,14,-,TRBV27,-,CASSASSYQETQYF,TGTGCCAGCAGTGCGTCCTCGTACCAAGAGACCCAGTACTTC
TRBJ1-1,14,-,TRBV6-1,-,CASSDILGNTEAFF,TGTGCCAGCAGTGACATCCTAGGGAACACTGAAGCTTTCTTT
TRBJ2-1,18,TRBD2,TRBV5-1,-,CASSSLPLTSGSRNEQFF,TGCGCCAGCAGCTCACTCCCGCTGACTAGCGGGAGTCGCAATGAGCAGTTCTTC
TRBJ1-2,15,-,TRBV7-9,-,CASSYLAGGFNGYTF,TGTGCCAGCAGCTACCTCGCGGGAGGATTCAATGGCTACACCTTC
TRBJ2-1,16,-,TRBV10-3,-,CAISLGRDSQPREQFF,TGTGCCATCAGTTTGGGCCGGGACTCCCAGCCCCGTGAGCAGTTCTTC
TRBJ2-1,16,TRBD1,TRBV28,-,CASSPERTGTGNEQFF,TGTGCCAGCAGTCCGGAGCGGACAGGGACAGGCAATGAGCAGTTCTTC
TRBJ2-1,18,TRBD2,TRBV3-1/TRBV3-2,-,CASSQLSRLAGGRNEQFF,TGTGCCAGCAGCCAACTTTCTAGGCTAGCGGGAGGGCGGAATGAGCAGTTCTTC
TRBJ2-7,15,TRBD2,TRBV18,-,CASSGGTGPSYEQYF,TGTGCCAGCTCGGGGGGGACGGGACCCTCCTACGAGCAGTACTTC
TRBJ2-1,17,TRBD2,TRBV11-2,-,CASSLRKMTSGWNEQFF,TGTGCCAGCAGCCTCCGCAAAATGACTAGCGGTTGGAATGAGCAGTTCTTC
TRBJ1-1,15,TRBD1,TRBV27,once,CASIPMTGLGTEAFF,TGTGCCAGCATCCCCATGACAGGGTTGGGTACTGAAGCTTTCTTT
TRBJ2-7,14,-,TRBV4-3,-,CASSLADRSYEQYF,TGCGCCAGCAGCCTCGCGGACAGATCCTACGAGCAGTACTTC
TRBJ2-5,13,-,TRBV28,-,CASSADIYETQYF,TGTGCCAGCAGTGCGGACATATATGAGACCCAGTACTTC
TRBJ2-1,18,-,TRBV4-1,-,CASSQDRGLQLSYNEQFF,TGCGCCAGCAGCCAAGATAGGGGACTCCAACTCTCCTACAATGAGCAGTTCTTC
TRBJ2-1,15,TRBD2,TRBV11-2,once,CASSTLGAGGNEQFF,TGTGCCAGCAGCACCCTCGGGGCGGGAGGTAATGAGCAGTTCTTC
TRBJ2-7,13,-,TRBV9,-,CASSKGHPLGQYF,TGTGCCAGCAGCAAGGGACATCCCCTCGGGCAGTACTTC
TRBJ1-6,15,-,TRBV9,-,CASSSGGQARTPLHF,TGTGCCAGCAGCTCGGGGGGGCAAGCTAGGACACCCCTCCACTTT
TRBJ2-5,15,TRBD2,TRBV7-9,-,CASSPRLAVQETQYF,TGTGCCAGCAGCCCAAGACTAGCGGTTCAAGAGACCCAGTACTTC
TRBJ2-5,15,TRBD2,TRBV2,-,CASSGGSGDARTQYF,TGTGCCAGCAGTGGGGGTAGCGGGGACGCTCGGACCCAGTACTTC
TRBJ2-2,18,-,TRBV6-2/TRBV6-3,-,CASSLPAGRRLNTGELFF,TGTGCCAGCAGTCTCCCGGCAGGTCGACGATTGAACACCGGGGAGCTGTTTTTT
TRBJ1-2,14,TRBD1,TRBV6-5,-,CASRIGGQSYGYTF,TGTGCCAGCAGAATAGGGGGCCAAAGCTATGGCTACACCTTC
TRBJ1-3,14,TRBD1,TRBV5-4,-,CASSITGGGNTIYF,TGTGCCAGCAGCATTACAGGGGGTGGAAACACCATATATTTT
TRBJ2-1,14,-,TRBV3-1/TRBV3-2,-,CASSQGLSYNEQFF,TGTGCCAGCAGCCAAGGGCTGTCCTACAATGAGCAGTTCTTC
TRBJ2-7,13,-,TRBV7-2,-,CASSLALSYEQYF,TGTGCCAGCAGCTTAGCCCTTTCCTACGAGCAGTACTTC
TRBJ2-4,17,TRBD1,TRBV7-2,-,CASTHGTGSLAKNIQYF,TGTGCCAGCACCCACGGGACAGGTAGTCTAGCCAAAAACATTCAGTACTTC
TRBJ2-2,19,-,TRBV5-1,once,CASSVKKGETPRGTGELFF,TGCGCCAGCAGCGTTAAAAAGGGGGAGACCCCCCGAGGAACCGGGGAGCTGTTTTTT
TRBJ1-3,17,-,TRBV28,few,CASSLPSNRDSGNTIYF,TGTGCCAGCAGCCTGCCGAGCAACAGGGACTCTGGAAACACCATATATTTT
TRBJ2-6,15,-,TRBV4-2,-,CASSQRGSGANVLTF,TGTGCCAGCAGCCAGAGGGGGTCTGGGGCCAACGTCCTGACTTTC
TRBJ1-4,14,-,TRBV5-1,-,CASSAGTTNEKLFF,TGCGCCAGCAGCGCAGGAACAACTAATGAAAAACTGTTTTTT
TRBJ1-4,15,-,TRBV5-8,-,CASSLRGGTNEKLFF,TGTGCCAGCAGCTTGAGGGGCGGTACTAATGAAAAACTGTTTTTT
TRBJ1-5,16,-,TRBV5-6,-,CASSSRIALGNQPQHF,TGTGCCAGCAGCTCGAGGATAGCTCTCGGTAATCAGCCCCAGCATTTT